The clone carrying this T cell receptor (beta chain) was detected only a few times. The data are from a study of CD8+ T cells in alopecia areata. The V gene's germline CDR1 is LGHNA and CDR2 YNFKEQ. The CDR3 sequence is 16 residues long. Trimming removed 0 bases from V and 2 bases from J; junction bases left unmatched: 5. PBMC-derived CD4+ and CD8+ T cells were sorted. The authors extracted RNA and reverse transcribed it into cDNA as the sequencing template. TCRdb's copy holds only in-frame clones and misses some; the assay was immunoSEQ multiplex PCR. The table includes some 180,000 clones, about 56% detected once.

The clonotype was recovered from a human donor in good health. This chain uses TRBV4-2 with TRBJ2-7, with TRBD2 matching 9 bases. The material sequenced was CD8+ T cells sorted from blood. CDR3 nucleotides: TGTGCCAGCAGCCAAGATTCGGAGCGGGGGGCCTACGAGCAGTACTTC. Amino acid sequence: CASSQDSERGAYEQYF.